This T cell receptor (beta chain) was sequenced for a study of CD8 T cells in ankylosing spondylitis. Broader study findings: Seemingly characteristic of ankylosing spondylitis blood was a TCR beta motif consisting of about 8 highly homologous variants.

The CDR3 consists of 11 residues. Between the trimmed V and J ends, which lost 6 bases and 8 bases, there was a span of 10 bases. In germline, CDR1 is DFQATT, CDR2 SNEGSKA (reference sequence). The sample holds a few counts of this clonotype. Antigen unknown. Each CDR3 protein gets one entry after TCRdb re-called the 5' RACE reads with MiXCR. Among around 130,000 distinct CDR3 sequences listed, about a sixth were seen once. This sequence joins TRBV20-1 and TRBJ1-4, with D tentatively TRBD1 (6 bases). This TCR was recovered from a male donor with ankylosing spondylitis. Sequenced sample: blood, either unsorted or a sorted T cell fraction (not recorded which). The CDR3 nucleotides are TGCAGTGCGCCGGACAGCGAAAAACTGTTTTTT. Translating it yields CSAPDSEKLFF.